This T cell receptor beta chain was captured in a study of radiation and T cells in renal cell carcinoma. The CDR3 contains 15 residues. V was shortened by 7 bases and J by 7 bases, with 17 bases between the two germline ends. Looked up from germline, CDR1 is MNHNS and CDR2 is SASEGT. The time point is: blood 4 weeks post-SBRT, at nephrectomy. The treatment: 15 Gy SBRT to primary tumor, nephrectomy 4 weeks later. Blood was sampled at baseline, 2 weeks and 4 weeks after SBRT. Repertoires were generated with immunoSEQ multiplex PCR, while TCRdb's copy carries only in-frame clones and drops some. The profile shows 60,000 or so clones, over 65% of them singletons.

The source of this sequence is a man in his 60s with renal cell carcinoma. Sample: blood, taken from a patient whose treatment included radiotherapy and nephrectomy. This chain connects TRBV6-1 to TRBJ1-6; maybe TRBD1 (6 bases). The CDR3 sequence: CASTPEQGGNSPLHF. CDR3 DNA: TGTGCCAGCACTCCAGAACAGGGAGGAAATTCACCCCTCCACTTT.